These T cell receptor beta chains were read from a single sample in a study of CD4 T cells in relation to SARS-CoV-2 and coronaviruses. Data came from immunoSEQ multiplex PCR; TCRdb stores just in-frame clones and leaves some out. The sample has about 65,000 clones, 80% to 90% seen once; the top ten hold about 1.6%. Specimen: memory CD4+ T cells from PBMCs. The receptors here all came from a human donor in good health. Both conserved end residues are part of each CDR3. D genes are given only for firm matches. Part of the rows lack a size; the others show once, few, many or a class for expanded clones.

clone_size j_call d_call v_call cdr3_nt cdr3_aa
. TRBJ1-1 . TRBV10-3 TGTGCCGTACAGGGCCTGAACACTGAAGCTTTCTTT CAVQGLNTEAFF
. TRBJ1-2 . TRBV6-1 TGTGCCAGCAGTGAAGCGGGGGATGGCTACACCTTC CASSEAGDGYTF
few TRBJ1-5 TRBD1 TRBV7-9 TGTGCCAGCAGCCCCGGGACAGGGGGACAGCCCCAGCATTTT CASSPGTGGQPQHF
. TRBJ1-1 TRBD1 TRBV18 TGTGCCAGCTCACCACCGACAGGGCGGGACACTGAAGCTTTCTTT CASSPPTGRDTEAFF
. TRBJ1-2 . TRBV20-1 TGCAGTGGAAGGACTGACTATGGCTACACCTTC CSGRTDYGYTF
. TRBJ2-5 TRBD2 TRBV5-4 TGTGCCAGCAGCGGCGGGACTAGCGGTGTAGAGACCCAGTACTTC CASSGGTSGVETQYF
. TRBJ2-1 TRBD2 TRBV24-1 TGTGCCACCAGTGATCGGGCACGACTAGCCACCGCAAATGAGCAGTTCTTC CATSDRARLATANEQFF
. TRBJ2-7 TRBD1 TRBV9 TGTGCCAGCAGCCTTGGACAGGAAAACTACGAGCAGTACTTC CASSLGQENYEQYF
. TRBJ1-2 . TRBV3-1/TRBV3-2 TGTGCCAGCAGCTCGATGATTGACTACACCTTC CASSSMIDYTF
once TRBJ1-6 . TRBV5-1 TGCGCCAGCAGCTTGGAGGGCAGTAATTCACCCCTCCACTTT CASSLEGSNSPLHF
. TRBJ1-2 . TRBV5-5 TGTGCCAGCAGCTGGGGGGACTATGGCTACACCTTC CASSWGDYGYTF
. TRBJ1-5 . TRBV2 TGTGCCAGCAGTGAGTCTACAGGATACAATCAGCCCCAGCATTTT CASSESTGYNQPQHF
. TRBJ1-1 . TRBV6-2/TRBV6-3 TGTGCCAGCAGTTACTCTGGGGGGTACACTGAAGCTTTCTTT CASSYSGGYTEAFF
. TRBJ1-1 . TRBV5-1 TGCGCCAGCAGCCGTGGACAGATGAACACTGAAGCTTTCTTT CASSRGQMNTEAFF
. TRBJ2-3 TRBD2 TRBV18 TGTGCCAGCTCACCAATGCTAGCGGGCCATAGCACAGATACGCAGTATTTT CASSPMLAGHSTDTQYF
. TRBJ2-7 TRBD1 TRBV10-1 TGCGCCAGCAGTGAGTCGCCAGGGGGCTACGAGCAGTACTTC CASSESPGGYEQYF
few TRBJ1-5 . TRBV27 TGTGCCAGCGGGCGCAGCTTCAATCAGCCCCAGCATTTT CASGRSFNQPQHF
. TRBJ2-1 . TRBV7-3 TGTGCCAGCAGCTTACCGACAGATACCAATGAGCAGTTCTTC CASSLPTDTNEQFF
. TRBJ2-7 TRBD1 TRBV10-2 TGCGCCAGCAGGAAAAACGACAGGGGCTCCTACGAGCAGTACTTC CASRKNDRGSYEQYF
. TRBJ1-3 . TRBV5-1 TGCGCCAGCAGCTCCCCAGGATACTCTGGAAACACCATATATTTT CASSSPGYSGNTIYF
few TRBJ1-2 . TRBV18 TGTGCCAGCTCGGAACAAGGGGATGGCTACACCTTC CASSEQGDGYTF
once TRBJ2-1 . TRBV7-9 TGTGCCAGCAGCTCCCCGGCTAAATCCTACAATGAGCAGTTCTTC CASSSPAKSYNEQFF
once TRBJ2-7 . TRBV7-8 TGTGCCAGCAGCTTTGCGAGGGACACAGCCTACGAGCAGTACTTC CASSFARDTAYEQYF
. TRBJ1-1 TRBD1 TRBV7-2 TGTGCCAGCAGCTTCAAGACAGGGGTAAACACTGAAGCTTTCTTT CASSFKTGVNTEAFF
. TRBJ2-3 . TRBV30 TGTGCCTGGAGTGGTACTTCAAGGGATACGCAGTATTTT CAWSGTSRDTQYF
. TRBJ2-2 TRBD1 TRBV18 TGTGCCAGCTCACCAGCAGGGGGCGACACCGGGGAGCTGTTTTTT CASSPAGGDTGELFF
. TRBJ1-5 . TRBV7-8 TGTGCCAGCAGCCGAGGTAGCAATCAGCCCCAGCATTTT CASSRGSNQPQHF
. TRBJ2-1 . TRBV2 TGTGCCAGCAGTGGTGAGCGCGGCTACAATGAGCAGTTCTTC CASSGERGYNEQFF
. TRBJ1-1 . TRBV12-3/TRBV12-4 TGTGCCAGCAGTTTAGAAGGGGTGGGCGCTTTCTTT CASSLEGVGAFF
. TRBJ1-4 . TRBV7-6 TGTGCCAGCAGCTTTAGGCTCGGGGGAGAAAAACTGTTTTTT CASSFRLGGEKLFF
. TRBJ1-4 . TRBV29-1 TGCAGCGGCCACGTAGGGGGTATCGAAAAACTGTTTTTT CSGHVGGIEKLFF
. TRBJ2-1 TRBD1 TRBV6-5 TGTGCCAGCTTCGCCGGGACAGCCTACAATGAGCAGTTCTTC CASFAGTAYNEQFF